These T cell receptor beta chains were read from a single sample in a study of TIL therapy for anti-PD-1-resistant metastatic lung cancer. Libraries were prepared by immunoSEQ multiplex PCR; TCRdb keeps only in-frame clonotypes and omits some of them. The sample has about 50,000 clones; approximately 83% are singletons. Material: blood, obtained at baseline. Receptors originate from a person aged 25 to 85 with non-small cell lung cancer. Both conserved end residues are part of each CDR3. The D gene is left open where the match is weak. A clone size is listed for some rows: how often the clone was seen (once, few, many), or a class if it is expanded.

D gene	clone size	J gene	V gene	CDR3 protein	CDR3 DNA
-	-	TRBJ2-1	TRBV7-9	CASSLGRSFPDEQFF	TGTGCCAGCAGCTTAGGTCGCTCCTTTCCGGATGAGCAGTTCTTC
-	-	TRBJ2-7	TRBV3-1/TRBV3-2	CASSPGVSYEQYF	TGTGCCAGCAGCCCCGGGGTCAGCTACGAGCAGTACTTC
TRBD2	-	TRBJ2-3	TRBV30	CARSGGPDTQYF	TGTGCCCGGAGCGGGGGGCCAGATACGCAGTATTTT
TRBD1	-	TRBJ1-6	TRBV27	CASSLEQGSSPLHF	TGTGCCAGCAGTTTAGAACAGGGGAGTTCACCCCTCCACTTT
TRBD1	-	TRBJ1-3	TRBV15	CATSRDSAAGGWEGNTIYF	TGTGCCACCAGCAGAGATTCGGCCGCAGGGGGTTGGGAAGGAAACACCATATATTTT
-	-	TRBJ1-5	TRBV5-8	CASSPNVGGWSNQPQHF	TGTGCCAGCAGCCCCAACGTGGGGGGCTGGAGCAATCAGCCCCAGCATTTT
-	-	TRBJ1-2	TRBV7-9	CASSLSLDSSHGYTF	TGTGCCAGCAGCTTAAGCCTGGACAGCTCCCATGGCTACACCTTC
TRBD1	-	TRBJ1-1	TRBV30	CAWKRDRGRTEAFF	TGTGCCTGGAAACGGGACAGGGGGAGGACTGAAGCTTTCTTT
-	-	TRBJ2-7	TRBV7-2	CASSLVGQTYEQYF	TGTGCCAGCAGCTTAGTAGGCCAGACCTACGAGCAGTACTTC
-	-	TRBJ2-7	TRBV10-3	CAISRTDSYEQYF	TGTGCCATCAGTCGGACAGATAGCTACGAGCAGTACTTC
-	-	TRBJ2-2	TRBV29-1	CSVGWGMNTGELFF	TGCAGCGTTGGATGGGGCATGAACACCGGGGAGCTGTTTTTT
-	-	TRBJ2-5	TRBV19	CASSRTVWETQYF	TGTGCCAGTAGTAGGACAGTCTGGGAGACCCAGTACTTC
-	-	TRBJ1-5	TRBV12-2	CASRGGDYSNQPQHF	TGTGCAAGTCGCGGCGGCGACTATAGCAATCAGCCCCAGCATTTT
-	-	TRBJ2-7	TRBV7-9	CASSVGSLEQYF	TGTGCCAGCAGCGTGGGCTCCTTGGAGCAGTACTTC
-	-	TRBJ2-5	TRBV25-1	CASSEGDETQYF	TGTGCCAGCAGTGAGGGGGATGAGACCCAGTACTTC
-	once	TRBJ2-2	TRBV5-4	CASSLGGPGNTGELFF	TGTGCCAGCAGCTTGGGGGGCCCTGGAAACACCGGGGAGCTGTTTTTT
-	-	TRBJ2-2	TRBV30	CAWSVLGNAIGELFF	TGTGCCTGGAGTGTACTCGGCAATGCAATAGGGGAGCTGTTTTTT
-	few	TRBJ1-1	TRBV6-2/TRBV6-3	CATCPASLNTEAFF	TGTGCCACCTGCCCAGCCAGTCTGAACACTGAAGCTTTCTTT